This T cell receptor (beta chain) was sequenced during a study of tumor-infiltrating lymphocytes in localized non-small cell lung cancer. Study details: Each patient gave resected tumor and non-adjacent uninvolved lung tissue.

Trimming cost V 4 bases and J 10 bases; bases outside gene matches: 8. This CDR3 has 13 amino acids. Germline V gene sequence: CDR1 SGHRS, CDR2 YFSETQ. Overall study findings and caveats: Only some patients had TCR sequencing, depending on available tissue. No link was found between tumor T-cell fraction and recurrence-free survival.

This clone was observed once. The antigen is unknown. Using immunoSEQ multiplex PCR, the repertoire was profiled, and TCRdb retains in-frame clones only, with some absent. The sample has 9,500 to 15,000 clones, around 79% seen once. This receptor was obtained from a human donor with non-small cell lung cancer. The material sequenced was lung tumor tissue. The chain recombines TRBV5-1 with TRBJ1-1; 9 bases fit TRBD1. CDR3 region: CASSTDRGEGAFF. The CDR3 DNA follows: TGCGCCAGCAGCACGGACAGGGGTGAAGGAGCTTTCTTT.